Following are 15 T cell receptor beta chains from one sample sequenced in a study of blood T cell repertoires in COVID-19 (dated by TCRdb to about 2020). Libraries came from the immunoSEQ multiplex PCR assay. TCRdb provides this immuneACCESS table in a form limited to in-frame rearrangements. Some clones are lacking; in checked studies, under half of them reflect an unresolved V gene, and why the rest are absent is not known. Counted in this sample were 56,000 or so clones; around 80% of them appeared once. 10% to 15% of the sample rests with the top ten. The sequenced material came from peripheral blood. The receptors here all came from a woman of 80 years or more with acute or convalescent COVID-19.

The V call is TRBV21-1, the J call TRBJ2-3; the table names TRBD2, a call not compared with the DNA. TRBV21-1 is a pseudogene. The CDR3 spans 16 residues. The CDR3 DNA sequence: TGTGCCAGCAGCAAAGCTGGGCGGGGGGGCACAGATACGCAGTATTTT. Translated: CASSKAGRGGTDTQYF.

This clone was found once. The CDR3 DNA reads TGTGCCAGCAGCTTGAGTCAGGGGGCGGCTTCACCCCTCCACTTT. This sequence encodes CASSLSQGAASPLHF. This rearrangement joins TRBV5-8 to TRBJ1-6, with 8 bases identical to TRBD1. The CDR3 totals 15 residues. The V and J ends lost 1 base and 9 bases, in that order; junction bases with no gene match: 6. In germline, CDR1 is SGHTS, CDR2 YDEGEE.

The V gene is TRBV11-3, the J gene TRBJ2-5, with TRBD1 identical over 8 bases. Losses at the gene ends were 7 bases for V and 5 bases for J; bases not matched to a gene: 6. The CDR3 runs 13 residues. Germline V gene data show CDR1 as SGHNT and CDR2 as YENEEA. DNA for the CDR3: TGTGCCAGCACACAGGGGGGCTTGGAGACCCAGTACTTC. It is translated as CASTQGGLETQYF. The full variable domain, in which reference TRBV11-3 and TRBJ2-5 provide the parts outside the CDR3, is EAGVVQSPRYKIIEKKQPVAFWCNPISGHNTLYWYLQNLGQGPELLIRYENEEAVDDSQLPKDRFSAERLKGVDSTLKIQPAELGDSAVYLCASTQGGLETQYFGPGTRLLVL.

The chain carries TRBV7-8 and TRBJ2-7; 8 nucleotides match TRBD1. Per the germline V gene, CDR1 is SGHVS and CDR2 is FQNEAQ. The CDR3 is 14 amino acids. Unmatched junction bases numbered 11, after V lost 4 bases and J lost 9 bases. CDR3 DNA: TGTGCCAGCAGCTCGGGACAGGTACGGGTTGCGCAGTACTTC. Translation: CASSSGQVRVAQYF.

This clone was observed once. The V and J genes are TRBV19 and TRBJ1-5; weak D call: TRBD1 (5 bases). CDR1 is LNHDA, CDR2 SQIVND, per germline (reference sequence). The length of the CDR3 is 16 residues. V lost 3 bases, J lost 0 bases, and 12 bases lay in between. The CDR3 sequence: CASSILDNYSNQPQHF. The CDR3 DNA sequence: TGTGCCAGTAGTATCCTGGACAATTATAGCAATCAGCCCCAGCATTTT.

This clone was found once. The chain uses TRBV6-4 and TRBJ1-6; D gene unclear. This CDR3 contains 12 residues. Germline-derived CDR1 and CDR2 are MRHNA and SNTAGT. Between the trimmed V and J ends, which lost 6 bases and 10 bases, there was a span of 10 bases. The CDR3, as DNA: TGTGCCAGCAGAGATGGAGAATCACCCCTCCACTTT. It encodes CASRDGESPLHF.

The chain joins TRBV5-1 to TRBJ1-1; the D is unclear. The CDR3 has 13 amino acids. Deletions cut 4 bases from V and 7 bases from J, with 14 bases between. Germline CDR1 reads SGHRS; CDR2 reads YFSETQ. CDR3 sequence (DNA): TGCGCCAGCAGCGAATACAGAGGACTTGAAGCTTTCTTT. It codes for CASSEYRGLEAFF.

The J gene is TRBJ1-5, the V gene TRBV7-2, with a tentative D call TRBD1 (6 bases). Germline CDR1 SGHTA, CDR2 FQGNSA. The CDR3 extends over 14 amino acids. V lost 4 bases and J lost 6, with 13 bases in between. CDR3 region: CASSSRGGPQPQHF. For the CDR3, the DNA is TGTGCCAGCAGCTCCCGCGGGGGGCCTCAGCCCCAGCATTTT.

This sequence joins TRBV12-3 or TRBV12-4 and TRBJ1-5; 7 bases are shared with TRBD1. With 7 bases clipped from V and 7 bases from J, the junction kept 7 bases outside the gene matches. CDR3 length equals 13 residues. CDR3 nucleotide sequence: TGTGCCAGCAACCAGGGGGTCAGGCAGCCCCAGCATTTT. Its translation: CASNQGVRQPQHF.

This clone was detected once. An end of the junction differs from the germline gene, which may be a read error. The V and J genes are TRBV7-7 and TRBJ2-5; 8 bases agree with TRBD2. Germline CDR1 is SSHAT and CDR2 is FNYEAQ (reference sequence). The CDR3 is made up of 16 amino acids. CDR3 coding DNA: TGTGCTAGCAGCCCGGTGGGAAGCGGGGGACAAGAGACCCAGTACTTC. Translation gives CASSPVGSGGQETQYF.

This clone was detected only a few times. V and J are TRBV2 and TRBJ2-2, with D perhaps TRBD1 (6 bases). Germline CDR1 is SNHLY and CDR2 is FYNNEI. The CDR3 length is 15 residues. V dropped 8 bases and J dropped 4 bases, with 17 bases sitting between them. CDR3 nucleotides: TGTGCCAGCGGTAAAAACAGGGAGACCACCGGGGAGCTGTTTTTT. This encodes CASGKNRETTGELFF.

This chain links TRBV29-1 with TRBJ1-1; no firm D call. The V gene's germline CDR1 is SQVTM and CDR2 ANQGSEA. The CDR3 runs 13 residues. Trimming cost V 5 bases and J 2 bases, with 12 bases left between them. CDR3 coding DNA: TGCAGCGTTAACCCAGGAGGCAACACTGAAGCTTTCTTT. This translates into CSVNPGGNTEAFF.

The J gene is TRBJ2-3, the V gene TRBV5-1; 9 bases agree with TRBD1. The CDR3 has 15 amino acids. CDR1 and CDR2 from the germline V gene are SGHRS and YFSETQ. V dropped 4 bases and J dropped 7; count of bases not matched to a gene: 10. CDR3 amino acids: CASSATGTGRYTQYF. DNA of the CDR3: TGCGCCAGCAGCGCTACCGGGACAGGGAGGTATACGCAGTATTTT.

V gene TRBV3-1 (or the pseudogene TRBV3-2) combines with J gene TRBJ2-3; 9 positions agree with TRBD1. The germline gives CDR1 LGHDT, CDR2 YNNKEL (reference sequence). The CDR3 contains 16 residues. Unmatched junction bases numbered 6, after V lost 2 bases and J lost 3 bases. CDR3 sequence reads: CASSQHETGGTDTQYF. The CDR3 DNA reads TGTGCCAGCAGCCAACATGAGACAGGGGGTACAGATACGCAGTATTTT.

This chain uses TRBV29-1 with TRBJ1-3; unclear D gene. The CDR3 length is 13 residues. Germline CDR1 reads SQVTM; CDR2 reads ANQGSEA. V lost 6 bases and J 0 bases, leaving 9 bases between the germline ends. The CDR3 DNA follows: TGCAGCGTACAGATGAGCTCTGGAAACACCATATATTTT. Protein: CSVQMSSGNTIYF.